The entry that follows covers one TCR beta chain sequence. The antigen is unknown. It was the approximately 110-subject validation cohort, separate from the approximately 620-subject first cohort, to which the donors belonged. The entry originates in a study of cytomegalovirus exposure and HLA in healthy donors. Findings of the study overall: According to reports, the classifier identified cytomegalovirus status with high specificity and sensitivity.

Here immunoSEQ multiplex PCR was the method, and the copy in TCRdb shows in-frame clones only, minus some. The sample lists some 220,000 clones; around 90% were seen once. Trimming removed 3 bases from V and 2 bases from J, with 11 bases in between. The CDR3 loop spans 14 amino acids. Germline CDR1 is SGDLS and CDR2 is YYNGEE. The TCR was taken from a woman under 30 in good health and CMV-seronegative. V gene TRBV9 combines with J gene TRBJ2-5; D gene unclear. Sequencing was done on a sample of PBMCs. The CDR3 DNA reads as TGTGCCAGCAGCGCTATCCGCGATCAAGAGACCCAGTACTTC. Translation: CASSAIRDQETQYF.